The source of this T cell receptor beta chain is a study of blood T cell repertoires in COVID-19. Overall study: From the United States, Italy and Spain came samples of acute and convalescent COVID-19.

A few counts support this clone. Under the authors' procedure: Estimation of nucleated cell counts was performed using reference gene primer amplification. Only in-frame clones appear in the TCRdb table, and some are missing; sequencing was by immunoSEQ multiplex PCR. V and J calls and clone size follow that table, whereas D and trimming were derived from the DNA. The table shows about 300,000 clones, with 85% to 90% occurring only once. The V end lost 1 base, the J end lost 1 base, and 5 bases lay between the germline ends. This CDR3 comprises 14 residues. In germline, CDR1 is SGDLS, CDR2 YYNGEE. Living in under 30 US areas, the participants were between about 18 and 95 years of age. Donors in Cohort 3 who had recovered were those with two negative PCRs, healthcare professional clearance, or resolution of their symptoms.

The TCR was taken from a man between 25 and 39 years old who had recovered from COVID-19. The sequenced material came from PBMCs or T cells enriched from blood (not recorded which). The chain couples TRBV9 to TRBJ2-2; possible D gene TRBD1, 5 bases. The CDR3 DNA is TGTGCCAGCAGCGTACAGGGGAACACCGGGGAGCTGTTTTTT. Translated, it gives CASSVQGNTGELFF.